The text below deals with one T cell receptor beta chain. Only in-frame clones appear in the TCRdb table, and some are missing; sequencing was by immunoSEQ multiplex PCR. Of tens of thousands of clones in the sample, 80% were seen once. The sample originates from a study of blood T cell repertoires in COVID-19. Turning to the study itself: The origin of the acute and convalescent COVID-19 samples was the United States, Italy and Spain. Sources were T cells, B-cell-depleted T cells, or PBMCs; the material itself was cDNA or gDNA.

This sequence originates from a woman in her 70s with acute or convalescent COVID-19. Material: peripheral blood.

CDR3 sequence reads: CASSDSWTQYF. The CDR3 DNA follows: TGTGCCAGCAGTGATTCATGGACCCAGTACTTC. The chain couples TRBV6-1 to TRBJ2-5; D ambiguous. Germline V CDR1 and CDR2: MNHNS, SASEGT. The CDR3 has 11 amino acids. The V gene lost 3 bases and the J gene lost 7 bases, with 6 bases spanning the gap.